This T cell receptor (beta chain) was sequenced in a study of T cells in Graves' hyperthyroidism and ophthalmopathy. The germline gives CDR1 SGHTA, CDR2 FQGNSA. This CDR3 has 15 amino acids. The V segment lost 5 bases and the J segment 5 bases; nucleotides outside the gene matches: 10. Amplification targeted TCR beta CDR3 regions from RNA transcripts. The HTBI primer set drove a first-round RT-PCR of the TCR CDR3. TCRdb used MiXCR to reprocess the multiplex PCR reads, holding one entry per CDR3 protein. This table has around 580,000 distinct CDR3 sequences, under 60% appearing once. Remarks on this clonotype: This may be a read error, as it is one base from a much larger clone.

This TCR derives from a woman aged 18 to 35 with Graves' hyperthyroidism. This rearrangement joins TRBV7-2 to TRBJ2-5; 8 nucleotides align to TRBD2. The specimen was peripheral blood or thyroid tissue (not recorded which). The CDR3 loop is CASSDSSGRGETQYF. In DNA form, the CDR3 reads TGTGCCAGCAGCGACTCCAGCGGGAGAGGGGAGACCCAGTACTTC.